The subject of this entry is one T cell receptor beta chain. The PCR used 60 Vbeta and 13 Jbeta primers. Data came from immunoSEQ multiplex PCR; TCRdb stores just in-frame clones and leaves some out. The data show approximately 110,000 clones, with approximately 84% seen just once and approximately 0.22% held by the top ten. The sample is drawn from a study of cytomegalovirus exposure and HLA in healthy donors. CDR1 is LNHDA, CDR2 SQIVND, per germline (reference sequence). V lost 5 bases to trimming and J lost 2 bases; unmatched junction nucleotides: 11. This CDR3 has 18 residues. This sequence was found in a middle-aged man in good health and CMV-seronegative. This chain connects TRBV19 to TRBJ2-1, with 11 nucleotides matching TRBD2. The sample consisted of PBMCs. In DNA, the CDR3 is TGTGCCAGTAGTCGAAGCTCTTTAGCGGGGGGGCCCTACAATGAGCAGTTCTTC. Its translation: CASSRSSLAGGPYNEQFF.